This T cell receptor (beta chain) was obtained from a study of patients and donors after allogeneic stem cell transplantation. Only a few counts were recorded for this clonotype. TCRdb re-called the RT-PCR reads with MiXCR, one entry per CDR3 protein. The sample has approximately 430,000 distinct CDR3 sequences, more than 15% seen once. The germline V gene encodes CDR1 LGHDT and CDR2 YNNKEL (reference sequence). The CDR3 spans 16 residues. Trimming took off 0 bases at V and 1 base at J, with 11 bases between the two ends. The sample comprised blood, either unsorted or a sorted T cell fraction (not recorded which). The chain couples TRBV3-1 to TRBJ2-3; weak D call: TRBD2 (5 bases). The receptor comes from a human donor who was either an allogeneic HSCT recipient or a stem cell or donor lymphocyte infusion donor (not recorded which). It is not recorded whose cells these are; they may come from a transplant donor. The DNA for the CDR3 is TGTGCCAGCAGCCAAGATGTCGCGGGCGGCACAGATACGCAGTATTTT. Encoded protein: CASSQDVAGGTDTQYF.